This section outlines one T cell receptor beta chain sequence together with its context. As yet, its antigen is unknown. This table comes from immunoSEQ multiplex PCR, and its TCRdb copy is limited to in-frame clones, with some not included. This sample has some 7,000 clones; roughly 80% occur once, and the top ten carry roughly 48%. The J segment lost 4 bases and the V segment lost 9 bases, leaving 5 bases of the junction unmatched. CDR3 length: 15 residues. Per germline, CDR1 SNHLY and CDR2 FYNNEI. The data stem from a study of lymphopenia after photon versus proton radiotherapy. Overall study results and limits: Only patients who died were analyzed for survival; proton advantage is unproven.

The chain couples TRBV2 to TRBJ2-1, with 14 bases aligning to TRBD2. This receptor was obtained from a man between 25 and 39 years old with gastric cancer. This specimen was peripheral blood, taken from a patient treated with photon-based radiotherapy. Here the CDR3 DNA reads TGTGCCAGTCGACTAGCGGGGGGGTTGTACAATGAGCAGTTCTTC. This translates into CASRLAGGLYNEQFF. The full variable domain, in which reference TRBV2 and TRBJ2-1 provide the parts outside the CDR3, is EPEVTQTPSHQVTQMGQEVILRCVPISNHLYFYWYRQILGQKVEFLVSFYNNEISEKSEIFDDQFSVERPDGSNFTLKIRSTKLEDSAMYFCASRLAGGLYNEQFFGPGTRLTVL.